A selection of T cell receptor beta chains follows, all from one sample in a study of T cell changes during pregnancy in multiple sclerosis. Clones were read by immunoSEQ multiplex PCR, and TCRdb kept only the in-frame ones, dropping some. The sample lists 90,000 to 100,000 clones, about 91% occurring once. The material sequenced was peripheral blood, taken after pregnancy. The source is a female donor in good health, enrolled as a control in a pregnancy study. CDR3s include the opening cysteine and the closing phenylalanine or tryptophan. The order of the fields is D gene, J gene, clone size, CDR3 length, V gene, CDR3 DNA, CDR3 protein. The D gene is left open where the match is weak. A row's size may be missing; if present it is once, few, many or a size class.

d_gene: -; j_gene: TRBJ1-4; abundance: once; len: 14; v_gene: TRBV9; CDR3nt: TGTGCCAGCAGCGAACAGGGTTTTGGTGAAAAACTGTTTTTT; CDR3aa: CASSEQGFGEKLFF
d_gene: -; j_gene: TRBJ2-7; abundance: -; len: 14; v_gene: TRBV5-1; CDR3nt: TGCGCCAGCAGCTTCAGTGAGGCCTCCTACGAGCAGTACTTC; CDR3aa: CASSFSEASYEQYF
d_gene: -; j_gene: TRBJ2-1; abundance: -; len: 14; v_gene: TRBV27; CDR3nt: TGTGCCAGCTTCCGGGTTGCTGGAGCACATGAGCAGTTCTTC; CDR3aa: CASFRVAGAHEQFF
d_gene: -; j_gene: TRBJ1-5; abundance: -; len: 15; v_gene: TRBV6-1; CDR3nt: TGTGCCAGCAGTTTAGCACCGGGGAGCAATCAGCCCCAGCATTTT; CDR3aa: CASSLAPGSNQPQHF
d_gene: TRBD1; j_gene: TRBJ2-7; abundance: -; len: 17; v_gene: TRBV7-8; CDR3nt: TGTGCCAGCAGCCCTATCCCCCCCTCCCTAACAGGGGGCGAGCAGTACTTC; CDR3aa: CASSPIPPSLTGGEQYF
d_gene: -; j_gene: TRBJ2-1; abundance: -; len: 15; v_gene: TRBV6-5; CDR3nt: TGTGCCAGCAGTGCCGTTAGCGGCACCTACAATGAGCAGTTCTTC; CDR3aa: CASSAVSGTYNEQFF
d_gene: TRBD1; j_gene: TRBJ2-1; abundance: -; len: 16; v_gene: TRBV7-9; CDR3nt: TGTGCCAGCAGCTTAGGAGGACAGGGGGCGAAGAATGAGCAGTTCTTC; CDR3aa: CASSLGGQGAKNEQFF
d_gene: TRBD2; j_gene: TRBJ2-3; abundance: -; len: 14; v_gene: TRBV9; CDR3nt: TGTGCCAGCAGCGAGGGCGGGAGGGGTGATACGCAGTATTTT; CDR3aa: CASSEGGRGDTQYF
d_gene: TRBD2; j_gene: TRBJ2-3; abundance: -; len: 18; v_gene: TRBV7-7; CDR3nt: TGTGCTAGCAGCTTAAGCCACGGACTAGCGGGAGGCCTAGATACGCAGTATTTT; CDR3aa: CASSLSHGLAGGLDTQYF
d_gene: -; j_gene: TRBJ2-3; abundance: -; len: 14; v_gene: TRBV28; CDR3nt: -; CDR3aa: CASTLSDVTDTQYF
d_gene: TRBD1; j_gene: TRBJ2-1; abundance: -; len: 13; v_gene: TRBV4-1; CDR3nt: TGCGCCAGCAGCCGAGGACAGGGAAATGAGCAGTTCTTC; CDR3aa: CASSRGQGNEQFF
d_gene: -; j_gene: TRBJ2-5; abundance: -; len: 13; v_gene: TRBV5-4; CDR3nt: TGTGCCAGCAGCTTGGACTATGAAGAGACCCAGTACTTC; CDR3aa: CASSLDYEETQYF
d_gene: -; j_gene: TRBJ1-4; abundance: -; len: 16; v_gene: TRBV6-1; CDR3nt: TGTGCCAGCAGTGGAGGACCTTGGACTCTGGGGGAAAAACTGTTTTTT; CDR3aa: CASSGGPWTLGEKLFF
d_gene: TRBD1; j_gene: TRBJ1-1; abundance: -; len: 14; v_gene: TRBV6-5; CDR3nt: TGTGCCAGCAGTACCGGGACAGGAGGCCTTCGAGCTTTCTTT; CDR3aa: CASSTGTGGLRAFF
d_gene: TRBD1; j_gene: TRBJ2-7; abundance: few; len: 13; v_gene: TRBV5-5; CDR3nt: TGTGCCAGCAGCGTACAGGGGGCCTACGAGCAGTACTTC; CDR3aa: CASSVQGAYEQYF
d_gene: -; j_gene: TRBJ2-6; abundance: -; len: 15; v_gene: TRBV19; CDR3nt: TGTGCCAGTAGTATTATGGGAGCTGGGGCCAACGTCCTGACTTTC; CDR3aa: CASSIMGAGANVLTF
d_gene: -; j_gene: TRBJ2-2; abundance: -; len: 16; v_gene: TRBV7-9; CDR3nt: TGTGCCAGCAGCTTAAGCAGAGGTCTAGGCACCGGGGAGCTGTTTTTT; CDR3aa: CASSLSRGLGTGELFF
d_gene: TRBD2; j_gene: TRBJ2-3; abundance: -; len: 16; v_gene: TRBV10-3; CDR3nt: TGTGCCATCAGACGGACTAGCGGGGGGGCCAAAGATACGCAGTATTTT; CDR3aa: CAIRRTSGGAKDTQYF
d_gene: -; j_gene: TRBJ1-4; abundance: -; len: 13; v_gene: TRBV18; CDR3nt: TGTGCCAGCTCACCAGACAGGAGTGAAAAACTGTTTTTT; CDR3aa: CASSPDRSEKLFF
d_gene: -; j_gene: TRBJ1-3; abundance: few; len: 11; v_gene: TRBV25-1; CDR3nt: TGTGCCAGCAGCAAAGGAAACACCATATATTTT; CDR3aa: CASSKGNTIYF
d_gene: -; j_gene: TRBJ2-3; abundance: -; len: 14; v_gene: TRBV5-1; CDR3nt: TGCGCCAGCAGCACTGAGGGGGGCACAGATACGCAGTATTTT; CDR3aa: CASSTEGGTDTQYF
d_gene: -; j_gene: TRBJ2-1; abundance: once; len: 20; v_gene: TRBV21-1; CDR3nt: TGTGCCAGCAGCAAAGCGCGAAGTAGCGGGAGTTCCCCTGACTACAATGAGCAGTTCTTC; CDR3aa: CASSKARSSGSSPDYNEQFF
d_gene: TRBD1; j_gene: TRBJ2-1; abundance: -; len: 15; v_gene: TRBV5-5; CDR3nt: TGTGCCAGCAGCCTCAATGGACAGGAAAACAATGAGCAGTTCTTC; CDR3aa: CASSLNGQENNEQFF
d_gene: -; j_gene: TRBJ2-5; abundance: -; len: 14; v_gene: TRBV10-3; CDR3nt: TGTGCCATCAGCCAAAACCCGACCGGAGGGACCCAGTACTTC; CDR3aa: CAISQNPTGGTQYF
d_gene: TRBD2; j_gene: TRBJ2-2; abundance: -; len: 18; v_gene: TRBV2; CDR3nt: TGTGCCAGCAGCCCCCTAGGAAGTAGCGGGAGTAAGGCCGGGGAGCTGTTTTTT; CDR3aa: CASSPLGSSGSKAGELFF
d_gene: -; j_gene: TRBJ1-1; abundance: -; len: 13; v_gene: TRBV5-8; CDR3nt: TGTGCCAGCAGCTTGGCCCAAGGTTCAGGAGCTTTCTTT; CDR3aa: CASSLAQGSGAFF
d_gene: TRBD1; j_gene: TRBJ1-1; abundance: -; len: 17; v_gene: TRBV7-9; CDR3nt: TGTGCCAGCAGCGAGGGACAGGGAATTCGGTGGGGAACTGAAGCTTTCTTT; CDR3aa: CASSEGQGIRWGTEAFF
d_gene: -; j_gene: TRBJ1-5; abundance: -; len: 14; v_gene: TRBV4-1; CDR3nt: TGCGCCAGCAGCCAAGTCGGTAGCAATCAGCCCCAGCATTTT; CDR3aa: CASSQVGSNQPQHF
d_gene: -; j_gene: TRBJ2-5; abundance: once; len: 15; v_gene: TRBV5-1; CDR3nt: TGCGCCAGCAGCTTTAGGGGCGGTAAGCAAGAGACCCAGTACTTC; CDR3aa: CASSFRGGKQETQYF
d_gene: TRBD1; j_gene: TRBJ1-5; abundance: -; len: 14; v_gene: TRBV6-5; CDR3nt: TGTGCCAGCAGGCCGGGACAGGGTAGACAGCCCCAGCATTTT; CDR3aa: CASRPGQGRQPQHF
d_gene: -; j_gene: TRBJ1-4; abundance: -; len: 13; v_gene: TRBV7-9; CDR3nt: TGTGCCAGCAGCTTAGGACAGCATGAAAAACTGTTTTTT; CDR3aa: CASSLGQHEKLFF
d_gene: TRBD2; j_gene: TRBJ2-1; abundance: once; len: 13; v_gene: TRBV28; CDR3nt: TGTGCCAGCAGTTTCTCGGGGGGAGGTGAGCAGTTCTTC; CDR3aa: CASSFSGGGEQFF
d_gene: -; j_gene: TRBJ1-1; abundance: -; len: 15; v_gene: TRBV10-3; CDR3nt: TGTGCCATCAGTGAGTCTCAGTCAGGGAACACTGAAGCTTTCTTT; CDR3aa: CAISESQSGNTEAFF
d_gene: -; j_gene: TRBJ2-7; abundance: -; len: 17; v_gene: TRBV6-1; CDR3nt: TGTGCCAGCAGTGATAACCGGGCCGTCGTATTAGGAGGCGAGCAGTACTTC; CDR3aa: CASSDNRAVVLGGEQYF
d_gene: -; j_gene: TRBJ1-6; abundance: -; len: 15; v_gene: TRBV9; CDR3nt: TGTGCCAGCAGCGAATTACAGGGTTTGGTCTCACCCCTCCACTTT; CDR3aa: CASSELQGLVSPLHF
d_gene: -; j_gene: TRBJ1-2; abundance: -; len: 12; v_gene: TRBV7-9; CDR3nt: TGTGCCAGCAGCTTAGGGGGCGGTGGCTACACCTTC; CDR3aa: CASSLGGGGYTF
d_gene: -; j_gene: TRBJ1-2; abundance: -; len: 16; v_gene: TRBV9; CDR3nt: TGTGCCAGCATCTCTCATGTCGGGGGGGCTGGCTATGGCTACACCTTC; CDR3aa: CASISHVGGAGYGYTF
d_gene: TRBD2; j_gene: TRBJ2-3; abundance: -; len: 15; v_gene: TRBV27; CDR3nt: TGTGCCAGCATCCCAATGGGAGGGAGGACAGATACGCAGTATTTT; CDR3aa: CASIPMGGRTDTQYF
d_gene: TRBD1; j_gene: TRBJ2-1; abundance: -; len: 16; v_gene: TRBV19; CDR3nt: TGTGCCAGTAGTACATGGACAGGGAGCTCCTACAATGAGCAGTTCTTC; CDR3aa: CASSTWTGSSYNEQFF
d_gene: TRBD2; j_gene: TRBJ2-1; abundance: once; len: 17; v_gene: TRBV14; CDR3nt: TGTGCCAGCAGCCAAGACACTAGCGGACGCTCCTACAATGAGCAGTTCTTC; CDR3aa: CASSQDTSGRSYNEQFF
d_gene: -; j_gene: TRBJ2-7; abundance: -; len: 12; v_gene: TRBV7-2; CDR3nt: TGTGCCAGCAGTGGCAGCTCCTACGAGCAGTACTTC; CDR3aa: CASSGSSYEQYF
d_gene: -; j_gene: TRBJ2-1; abundance: -; len: 10; v_gene: TRBV6-1; CDR3nt: TGTGCCAGCTCTTACAATGAGCAGTTCTTC; CDR3aa: CASSYNEQFF
d_gene: -; j_gene: TRBJ1-1; abundance: once; len: 15; v_gene: TRBV9; CDR3nt: TGTGCCAGCAGCCCCCCCTTATGGGGGGGAGCTGAAGCTTTCTTT; CDR3aa: CASSPPLWGGAEAFF
d_gene: TRBD1; j_gene: TRBJ2-2; abundance: -; len: 15; v_gene: TRBV29-1; CDR3nt: TGCAGCGCCCTACGGACAGGAACGAACACCGGGGAGCTGTTTTTT; CDR3aa: CSALRTGTNTGELFF
d_gene: -; j_gene: TRBJ1-1; abundance: -; len: 15; v_gene: TRBV7-9; CDR3nt: TGTGCCAGCAGCTTAGGGTCCGGGGGGCACACTGAAGCTTTCTTT; CDR3aa: CASSLGSGGHTEAFF
d_gene: -; j_gene: TRBJ2-1; abundance: -; len: 12; v_gene: TRBV5-4; CDR3nt: TGTGCCAGCAGCTTGGCCAACAATGAGCAGTTCTTC; CDR3aa: CASSLANNEQFF